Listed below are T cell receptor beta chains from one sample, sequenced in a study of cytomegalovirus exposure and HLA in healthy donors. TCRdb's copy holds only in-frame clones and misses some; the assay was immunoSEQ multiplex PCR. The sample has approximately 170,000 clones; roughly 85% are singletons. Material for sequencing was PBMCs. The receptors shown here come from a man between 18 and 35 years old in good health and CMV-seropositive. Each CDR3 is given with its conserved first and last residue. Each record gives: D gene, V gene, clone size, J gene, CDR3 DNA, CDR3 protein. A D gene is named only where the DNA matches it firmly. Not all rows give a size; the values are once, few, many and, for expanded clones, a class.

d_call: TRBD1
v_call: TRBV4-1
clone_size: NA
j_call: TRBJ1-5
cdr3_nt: TGCGCCAGCAGCGCTTATAATGGACAGGGTCTGACCCCTCAGCCCCAGCATTTT
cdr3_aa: CASSAYNGQGLTPQPQHF

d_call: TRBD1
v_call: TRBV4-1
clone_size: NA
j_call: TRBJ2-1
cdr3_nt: TGCGCCAGCAGCCAGATCTCTAAGGGGGCCGTTGAGCAGTTCTTC
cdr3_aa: CASSQISKGAVEQFF

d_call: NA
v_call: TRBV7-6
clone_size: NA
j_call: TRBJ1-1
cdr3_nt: TGTGCCAGCAGCTTATTCGGGGACACTGAAGCTTTCTTT
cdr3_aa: CASSLFGDTEAFF

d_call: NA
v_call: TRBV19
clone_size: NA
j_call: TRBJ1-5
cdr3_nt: TGTGCCAGTAGCCCCCCTTATAGCAATCAGCCCCAGCATTTT
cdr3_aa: CASSPPYSNQPQHF

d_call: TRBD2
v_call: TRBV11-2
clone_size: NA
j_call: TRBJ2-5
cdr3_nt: TGTGCCAGCAGCTTAGCCGCCGGGGGGTGGGAGACCCAGTACTTC
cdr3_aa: CASSLAAGGWETQYF

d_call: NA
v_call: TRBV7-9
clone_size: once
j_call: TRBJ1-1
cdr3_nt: TGTGCCAGCAGCTTAGGTCTCGTCCCTGAAGCTTTCTTT
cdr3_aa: CASSLGLVPEAFF

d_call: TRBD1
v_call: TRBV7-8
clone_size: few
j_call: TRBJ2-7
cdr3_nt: TGTGCCAGCAGCTTAGAATCTGGACAGGGGACCTACGAGCAGTACTTC
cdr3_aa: CASSLESGQGTYEQYF

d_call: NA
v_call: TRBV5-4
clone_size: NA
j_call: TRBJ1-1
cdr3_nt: TGTGCCAGCAGCTTACCTCTTGGGGGCGGCGTTGAAGCTTTCTTT
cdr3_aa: CASSLPLGGGVEAFF

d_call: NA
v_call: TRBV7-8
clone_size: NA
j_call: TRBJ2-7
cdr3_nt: TGTGCCAGCAGCCTCTCCGGTTCGCCTAACGAGCAGTACTTC
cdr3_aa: CASSLSGSPNEQYF

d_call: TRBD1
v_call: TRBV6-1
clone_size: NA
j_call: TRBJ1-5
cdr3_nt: TGTGCCAGCGGACAGGGTAGCAATCAGCCCCAGCATTTT
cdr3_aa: CASGQGSNQPQHF

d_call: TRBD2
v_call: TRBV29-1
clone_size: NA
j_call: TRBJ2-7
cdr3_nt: TGCAGCGTCCAACTAGCGGGAGGCTACGAGCAGTACTTC
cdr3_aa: CSVQLAGGYEQYF

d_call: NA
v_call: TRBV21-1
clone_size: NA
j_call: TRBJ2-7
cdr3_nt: TGTGCCAGCAGCAATGTATACGAGCAGTACTTC
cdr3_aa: CASSNVYEQYF

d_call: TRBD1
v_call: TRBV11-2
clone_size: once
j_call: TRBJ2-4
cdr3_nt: TGTGCCAGCAGCTTAGCCCGGACAGGGGAAGACATTCAGTACTTC
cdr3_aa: CASSLARTGEDIQYF

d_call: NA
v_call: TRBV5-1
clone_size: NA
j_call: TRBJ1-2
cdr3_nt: TGCGCCAGCAGCTTGTTTGAGGGAGGTTATGGCTACACCTTC
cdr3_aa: CASSLFEGGYGYTF

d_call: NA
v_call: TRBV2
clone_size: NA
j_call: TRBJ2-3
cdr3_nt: TGTGCCAGCAGTGAACATGGGGGGGCGACAGATACGCAGTATTTT
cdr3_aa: CASSEHGGATDTQYF

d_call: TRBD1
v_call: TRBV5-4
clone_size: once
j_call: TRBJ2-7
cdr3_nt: TGTGCCAGCAGCTCTGGGACAGGGGGTCGCACGGAGCAGTACTTC
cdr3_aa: CASSSGTGGRTEQYF

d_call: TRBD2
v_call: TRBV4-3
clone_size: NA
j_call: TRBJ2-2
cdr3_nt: TGCGCCAGCAGCCAGCTCGGGACTAGTCTTTCCGGGGAGCTGTTTTTT
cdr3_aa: CASSQLGTSLSGELFF

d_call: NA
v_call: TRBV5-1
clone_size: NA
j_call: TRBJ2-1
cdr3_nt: TGCGCCAGCAGCTGGATCGTGAGGGAGGACACCTACAATGAGCAGTTCTTC
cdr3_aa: CASSWIVREDTYNEQFF

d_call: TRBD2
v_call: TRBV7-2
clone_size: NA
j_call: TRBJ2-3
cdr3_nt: TGTGCCAGCAGCTTAGGACTAGCGAGAAGCACAGATACGCAGTATTTT
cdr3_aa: CASSLGLARSTDTQYF

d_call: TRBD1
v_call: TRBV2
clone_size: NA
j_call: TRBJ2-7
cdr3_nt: TGTGCCAGCAGCGGACCCGGGACAGGGGGCTACGAGCAGTACTTC
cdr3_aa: CASSGPGTGGYEQYF

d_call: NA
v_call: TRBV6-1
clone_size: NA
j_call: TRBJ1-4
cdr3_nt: TGTGCCAGCAGTGCCAAAAAAACTAATGAAAAACTGTTTTTT
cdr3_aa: CASSAKKTNEKLFF

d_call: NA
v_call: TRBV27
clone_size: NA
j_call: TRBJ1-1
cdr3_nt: TGTGCCAGCAGTTTCGGCGGGGTCACTGAAGCTTTCTTT
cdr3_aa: CASSFGGVTEAFF

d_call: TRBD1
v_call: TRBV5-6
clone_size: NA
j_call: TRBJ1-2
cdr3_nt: TGTGCCAGCAGCTTTCGACCAGGGGGCGGCGGCTACACCTTC
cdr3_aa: CASSFRPGGGGYTF

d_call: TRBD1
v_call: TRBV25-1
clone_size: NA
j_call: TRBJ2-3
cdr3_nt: TGTGCCAGCAGTGAACCCGGGACAGGGCGCACAGATACGCAGTATTTT
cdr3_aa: CASSEPGTGRTDTQYF

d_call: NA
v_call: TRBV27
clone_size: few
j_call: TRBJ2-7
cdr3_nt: TGTGCCAGCCTAGTCCCTCCCCCCGGGGGTTCCTACGAGCAGTACTTC
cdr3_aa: CASLVPPPGGSYEQYF

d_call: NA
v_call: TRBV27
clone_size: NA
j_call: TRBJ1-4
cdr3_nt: TGTGCCAGCAGTTTAACCTCACATTCGGGGAAGAGTCAAAAACTGTTTTTT
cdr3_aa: CASSLTSHSGKSQKLFF

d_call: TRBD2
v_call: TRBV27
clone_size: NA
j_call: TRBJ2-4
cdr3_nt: TGTGCCAGCAGGCCCCGGCGGGAGCTTGGGGGCATTCAGTACTTC
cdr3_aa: CASRPRRELGGIQYF

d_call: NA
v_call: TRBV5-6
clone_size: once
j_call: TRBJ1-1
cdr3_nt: TGTGCCAGCAGCGCAGGGGACACTGAAGCTTTCTTT
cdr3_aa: CASSAGDTEAFF

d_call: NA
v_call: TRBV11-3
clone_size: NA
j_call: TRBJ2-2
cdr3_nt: TGTGCCAGCAGCTCGGGAGTTGGAGGGGAGCTGTTTTTT
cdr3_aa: CASSSGVGGELFF

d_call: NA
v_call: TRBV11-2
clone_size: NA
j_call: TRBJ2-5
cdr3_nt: TGTGCCAGCAGCTCGTGGGGCAAAGCATTCGGGACCCAGTACTTC
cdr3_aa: CASSSWGKAFGTQYF

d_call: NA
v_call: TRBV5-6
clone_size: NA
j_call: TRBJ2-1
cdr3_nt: TGTGCCAGCAGCTTCGGGACACGAGGAAATGAGCAGTTCTTC
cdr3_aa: CASSFGTRGNEQFF

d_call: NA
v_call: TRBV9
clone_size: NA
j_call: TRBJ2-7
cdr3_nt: TGTGCCAGCAGCCCTAGTTCAGGGGTCTACGAGCAGTACTTC
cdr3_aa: CASSPSSGVYEQYF

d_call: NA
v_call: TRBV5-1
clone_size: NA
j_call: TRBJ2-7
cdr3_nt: TGCGCCAGCAGCCCGCCCGGGGGAGTCTACGAGCAGTACTTC
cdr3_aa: CASSPPGGVYEQYF

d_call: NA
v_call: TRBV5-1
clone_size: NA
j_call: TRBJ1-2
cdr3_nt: TGCGCCAGCAGCCCCGGGACTGATGGCTACACCTTC
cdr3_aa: CASSPGTDGYTF

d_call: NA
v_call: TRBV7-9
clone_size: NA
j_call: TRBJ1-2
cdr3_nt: TGTGCCAGCAGCTTAAATCCCCCCCCGGCAGGGGACGACTACACCTTC
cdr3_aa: CASSLNPPPAGDDYTF

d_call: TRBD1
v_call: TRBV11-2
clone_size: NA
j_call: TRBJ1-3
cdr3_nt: TGTGCCAGCAGCTTAGGACAGGGCCGGGGAAACACCATATATTTT
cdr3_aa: CASSLGQGRGNTIYF